This TCR beta chain was recorded in a study of CD8+ T cells in alopecia areata. Trimming left V 5 bases short and J 2 bases short, with 12 bases between. Germline-derived CDR1 and CDR2 are SSHAT and FNYEAQ (reference sequence). The CDR3 runs to 14 residues. Findings of the study overall: Patients shared TCRs less clearly than mice did, possibly for HLA-related reasons.

Sorted populations comprised CD4+ and CD8+ T cells obtained from PBMCs. RNA extraction and reverse transcription yielded cDNA as sequencing template. Some clones are missing from TCRdb's copy, which holds only in-frame ones; the method was immunoSEQ multiplex PCR. Of 110,000 or so clones listed, over 60% are singletons. As for this clone: Its antigen is not identified.

Material for sequencing was CD4+ T cells sorted from blood. This TCR was recovered from a human donor in good health. The V gene is TRBV7-7, the J gene TRBJ2-5, with a possible D match to TRBD2 (6 bases). The CDR3 loop is CASSPAGFQETQYF. The CDR3 nucleotides are TGTGCCAGCAGCCCGGCGGGGTTTCAAGAGACCCAGTACTTC.